These 27 T cell receptor beta chains were sequenced from one sample in a study of shared clonotypes between healthy human individuals (dated by TCRdb to about 2020). To prepare the library, the immunoSEQ multiplex PCR assay was applied. TCRdb took this table from immuneACCESS and kept in-frame rearrangements with V and J called. Such tables lack part of the clones; where checked against another copy, unresolved V genes explain under half of the gap, and the rest is unexplained. The sample contains 2 million to 2.5 million clones, approximately 94% of them found a single time. The top ten clones comprise more than 0.1% of the sample. The source material was naive CD4+ T cells sorted from blood. The cell subset or site label of this sample denotes: CD45RA+ positively selected. The receptors derive from a man younger than 30 in good health.

A word on this clone: This CDR3 is also generated by other DNA sequences in the sample. The chain carries TRBV29-1 and TRBJ1-2; D gene ambiguous. Germline V gives CDR1 SQVTM, CDR2 ANQGSEA. The CDR3 consists of 11 residues. V was cut by 4 bases and J by 1 base, with 4 bases left in between. The CDR3 DNA reads as TGCAGCGTTGGCAGTAACTATGGCTACACCTTC. This translates into CSVGSNYGYTF.

The rearrangement links TRBV28 to TRBJ1-5, with 7 positions matching TRBD1. CDR1 is MDHEN, CDR2 SYDVKM, per germline. This CDR3 spans 16 amino acids. The V gene end was trimmed by 4 bases and the J gene end by 9 bases; junction bases not matched to a gene: 15. The CDR3 region is CASSSTGLGTGGPQHF. CDR3 coding DNA: TGTGCCAGCAGTTCGACAGGGCTTGGGACCGGGGGGCCCCAGCATTTT. Together with reference TRBV28 and TRBJ1-5, the CDR3 gives the full variable domain: DVKVTQSSRYLVKRTGEKVFLECVQDMDHENMFWYRQDPGLGLRLIYFSYDVKMKEKGDIPEGYSVSREKKERFSLILESASTNQTSMYLCASSSTGLGTGGPQHFGDGTRLSIL.

This chain links TRBV2 with TRBJ1-1, with TRBD1 identical over 7 bases. Trimming removed 3 bases from V and 2 bases from J; junction bases left unmatched: 6. CDR1 is SNHLY, CDR2 FYNNEI, per germline. CDR3 length: 15 amino acids. Here the CDR3 reads CASSDPGTVNTEAFF. For the CDR3, the DNA is TGTGCCAGCAGTGATCCCGGGACAGTTAACACTGAAGCTTTCTTT.

The chain has TRBV19 and TRBJ2-3; D remains ambiguous. The CDR3 has 13 amino acids. Trimming removed 5 bases from V and 0 bases from J, with 6 bases in between. Germline-derived CDR1 and CDR2 are LNHDA and SQIVND (reference sequence). The CDR3 DNA follows: TGTGCCAGTAGTCCTTACAGCACAGATACGCAGTATTTT. The encoded protein is CASSPYSTDTQYF.

This clone was picked up one time. In the same sample, other DNA sequences code for this CDR3. The rearrangement joins TRBV7-9 to TRBJ2-3; TRBD1 matches at 8 bases. CDR3 length: 15 residues. Germline V lookup: CDR1 SEHNR, CDR2 FQNEAQ (reference sequence). V shed 6 bases and J 0 bases; nucleotides not matched to a gene: 5. CDR3: CASSLQGASTDTQYF. The CDR3 region has the DNA TGTGCCAGCAGTCTCCAGGGGGCGAGCACAGATACGCAGTATTTT. The entire variable domain, with the rest obtained from reference TRBV7-9 and TRBJ2-3, is as follows: DTGVSQNPRHKITKRGQNVTFRCDPISEHNRLYWYRQTLGQGPEFLTYFQNEAQLEKSRLLSDRFSAERPKGSFSTLEIQRTEQGDSAMYLCASSLQGASTDTQYFGPGTRLTVL.

Worth noting for this clone: Other DNA sequences in the sample encode the same CDR3. This chain links TRBV28 with TRBJ2-7; 8 bases fit TRBD1. Germline V gives CDR1 MDHEN, CDR2 SYDVKM. J lost 1 base, V lost 5 bases, and 4 bases had no gene match. The CDR3 runs 14 residues. CDR3 loop: CASSLQGASYEQYF. The CDR3 DNA reads TGTGCCAGCAGTCTCCAGGGGGCTTCCTACGAGCAGTACTTC.

Here the CDR3 reads CASSTRLAGGIETQYF. CDR3 coding DNA: TGTGCCAGCAGCACCCGACTAGCGGGAGGGATAGAGACCCAGTACTTC. The V call is TRBV11-2, the J call TRBJ2-5; 14 bases are a match to TRBD2. Germline lookup yields CDR1 SGHAT and CDR2 FQNNGV. After removal of 5 bases from V and 4 bases from J, the junction contained 6 bases not matched to a gene. The CDR3 sequence is 16 residues long.

The rearrangement joins TRBV7-2 to TRBJ2-1; D remains unclear. The CDR3 spans 12 residues. Germline values: CDR1 SGHTA, CDR2 FQGNSA. V dropped 2 bases and J dropped 9 bases, with 8 bases sitting between them. For the CDR3, the DNA is TGTGCCAGCAGCTTAACGTCGGGTGAGCAGTTCTTC. This encodes CASSLTSGEQFF.

The chain joins TRBV18 to TRBJ2-7; possible D gene TRBD1, 5 bases. The CDR3 covers 15 residues. CDR1 is KGHSH and CDR2 is LQKENI in the germline V gene. V lost 0 bases, J lost 2 bases, and 11 bases lay in between. This CDR3 is CASSPPSGSPYEQYF. The CDR3 bases are TGTGCCAGCTCACCACCGTCAGGGTCGCCCTACGAGCAGTACTTC.

J is TRBJ2-7 and V is TRBV28, with D unclear. The germline V gene encodes CDR1 MDHEN and CDR2 SYDVKM. CDR3 length equals 14 residues. Trimming removed 3 bases from V and 4 bases from J, with 13 bases in between. Here the CDR3 reads CASSFQLGLYEQYF. Here the CDR3 DNA reads TGTGCCAGCAGTTTTCAGTTAGGGTTGTACGAGCAGTACTTC.

The J gene is TRBJ2-1, the V gene TRBV18, with TRBD2 as a possible D gene (6 bases). There are 16 residues in the CDR3. Germline V gene data show CDR1 as KGHSH and CDR2 as LQKENI. V gave up 0 bases and J gave up 2 bases, with 11 bases separating them. Here the CDR3 DNA reads TGTGCCAGCTCACCACCGGCGGGGAATACCTACAATGAGCAGTTCTTC. As protein: CASSPPAGNTYNEQFF.

V is TRBV18 and J is TRBJ2-6; 9 positions agree with TRBD1. The CDR3 has 18 amino acids. The junction had 9 bases not matched to a gene; V was cut back by 4 bases and J by 2 bases. Germline values: CDR1 KGHSH, CDR2 LQKENI. The CDR3 DNA is TGTGCCAGCTCACGCTCCGGGACAGGGACGGCTGGGGCCAACGTCCTGACTTTC. Protein: CASSRSGTGTAGANVLTF.

V is TRBV28 and J is TRBJ2-7; TRBD2 matches at 11 bases. Germline V gene data show CDR1 as MDHEN and CDR2 as SYDVKM. V gave up 1 base and J gave up 4 bases; unmatched junction bases: 6. This CDR3 spans 16 amino acids. CDR3 coding DNA: TGTGCCAGCAGTTTATTCACTAGCGGGGGTAGGTACGAGCAGTACTTC. It is translated as CASSLFTSGGRYEQYF.

CDR3 sequence reads: CASRDFNSYEQYF. Written as DNA, the CDR3 is TGTGCCAGCAGGGACTTCAACTCCTACGAGCAGTACTTC. The V and J genes are TRBV18 and TRBJ2-7; D is perhaps TRBD2 (6 bases). From germline, CDR1 is KGHSH and CDR2 LQKENI. Trimming stripped 8 bases from V and 0 bases from J, with 11 bases between. The CDR3 covers 13 residues.

V and J are TRBV5-1 and TRBJ1-6, with 8 bases identical to TRBD1. V was pared by 1 base and J by 10 bases, with 7 bases of the junction left unmatched. Germline V gene lookup returns CDR1 SGHRS and CDR2 YFSETQ. This CDR3 spans 15 amino acids. The CDR3 is CASSLYGTGGSPLHF. The DNA for the CDR3 is TGCGCCAGCAGCTTGTACGGGACAGGCGGATCACCCCTCCACTTT. The full variable domain, with the rest looked up from reference TRBV5-1 and TRBJ1-6, is KAGVTQTPRYLIKTRGQQVTLSCSPISGHRSVSWYQQTPGQGLQFLFEYFSETQRNKGNFPGRFSGRQFSNSRSEMNVSTLELGDSALYLCASSLYGTGGSPLHFGNGTRLTVT.

The genes are TRBV29-1 and TRBJ1-1; the D gene is possibly TRBD1 (5 bases). CDR1 is SQVTM and CDR2 is ANQGSEA in the germline V gene. The CDR3 loop spans 12 amino acids. Trimming pared 7 bases from V and 4 bases from J, leaving 13 bases between. The CDR3 spells CSARSGGTEAFF. The DNA of the CDR3 is TGCAGCGCCCGAAGCGGGGGCACTGAAGCTTTCTTT.

CDR3 DNA: TGTGCCAGCAGTTCCCCCGCCGCACCGGGGAATCAGCCCCAGCATTTT. Translated, it gives CASSSPAAPGNQPQHF. The chain couples TRBV6-6 to TRBJ1-5; D not certain. Looked up from germline, CDR1 is MNHNY and CDR2 is SVGAGI (reference sequence). The CDR3 contains 16 residues. The germline V and J ends were trimmed by 4 bases and 4 bases, with 17 bases remaining between them.

This clone is a singleton in its sample. The rearrangement links TRBV4-2 to TRBJ2-7; no clear D. The CDR3 is 12 amino acids. Trimming took off 3 bases at V and 6 bases at J, with 9 bases between the two ends. Germline V CDR1 and CDR2: LGHNA, YNFKEQ. The CDR3: CASSHDGREQYF. CDR3 DNA sequence: TGTGCCAGCAGCCATGATGGGCGCGAGCAGTACTTC.

In this sample, this clone turned up a few times. The chain joins TRBV6-5 to TRBJ2-3; perhaps TRBD2 as D (6 bases). The CDR3 has 16 amino acids. V was shortened by 4 bases and J by 0 bases, with 14 bases between the two germline ends. The germline CDR1 and CDR2 sequences are MNHEY and SVGAGI. The DNA for the CDR3 is TGTGCCAGCAGTTCTAATGCGGGACTGAGCACAGATACGCAGTATTTT. Protein product: CASSSNAGLSTDTQYF.

The chain carries TRBV11-3 and TRBJ2-3, with D possibly TRBD2 on 5 matching bases. CDR1 and CDR2 from the germline V gene are SGHNT and YENEEA. This CDR3 has 16 amino acids. Trimming removed 1 base from V and 4 bases from J, with 15 bases in between. The CDR3 region has the DNA TGTGCCAGCAGCTTAGGGGGTCGGCTAGCCGCAGATACGCAGTATTTT. It encodes CASSLGGRLAADTQYF.

The chain carries TRBV6-1 and TRBJ2-5; 7 bases are a match to TRBD1. This CDR3 region has 14 residues. Unmatched junction bases numbered 9, after V lost 7 bases and J lost 4 bases. Germline V gene lookup returns CDR1 MNHNS and CDR2 SASEGT. As DNA, the CDR3 is TGTGCCAGCAAGGGCAGGGGGTGGGTAGAGACCCAGTACTTC. Translating gives CASKGRGWVETQYF.

V usage is TRBV7-9 and J usage is TRBJ2-3; tentatively, D is TRBD2 (5 bases). This CDR3 comprises 14 residues. Germline-derived CDR1 and CDR2 are SEHNR and FQNEAQ (reference sequence). V was trimmed by 5 bases and J by 1 base, leaving 10 bases between them. CDR3 region: CASSPTRGTDTQYF. In DNA form, the CDR3 reads TGTGCCAGCAGCCCTACTAGGGGCACAGATACGCAGTATTTT.

A single count supports this clone. V usage is TRBV30 and J usage is TRBJ2-1, with 13 nucleotides matching TRBD2. CDR3 length: 15 amino acids. Losses at the gene ends were 4 bases for V and 4 bases for J; bases not matched to a gene: 4. CDR1 is GTSNPN and CDR2 is SVGIG in the germline V gene (reference sequence). The chain's CDR3 is CAWNLGLAGYNEQFF. CDR3 in DNA: TGTGCCTGGAATCTGGGACTAGCGGGATACAATGAGCAGTTCTTC.

This sequence joins TRBV5-1 and TRBJ1-6, with D unclear. CDR3 length: 14 amino acids. Germline CDR1 is SGHRS and CDR2 is YFSETQ. V lost 2 bases, J lost 6 bases, and 9 bases lay in between. CDR3 residues: CASSLISGNSPLHF. CDR3 bases: TGCGCCAGCAGCTTAATCTCGGGTAATTCACCCCTCCACTTT.

This clone has just one count. This rearrangement joins TRBV7-2 to TRBJ2-3; no clear D. The V end lost 0 bases, the J end lost 6 bases, and 10 bases lay between the germline ends. The CDR3 extends over 14 amino acids. Germline loops: CDR1 SGHTA, CDR2 FQGNSA. CDR3 protein: CASSLAFLRDTQYF. The CDR3 DNA sequence: TGTGCCAGCAGCTTAGCTTTCCTGCGGGATACGCAGTATTTT.

The sample holds one count of this clone. CDR3 bases: TGTGCCTGGAGTGGGGGGCCAGGGCGGGCCTACGAGCAGTACTTC. Translated: CAWSGGPGRAYEQYF. The V gene is TRBV30, the J gene TRBJ2-7; D is perhaps TRBD1 (6 bases). Germline CDR1 is GTSNPN and CDR2 is SVGIG (reference sequence). With 1 base removed from V and 2 bases from J, the gap between germline ends came to 15 bases. The CDR3 is 15 amino acids.

This clone was seen just once. The junction and the germline gene differ at one end; a read error may be behind it. CDR3 in DNA: TGTGCTAGCAGCTTGGGGAAGGGAGGTTATCTCCCACTCTGCGAGCAGTACTTC. Its translation is CASSLGKGGYLPLCEQYF. The chain carries TRBV7-7 and TRBJ2-7; D may be TRBD2 (6 bases). Per germline, CDR1 SSHAT and CDR2 FNYEAQ (reference sequence). The CDR3 length is 18 residues.